This T cell receptor beta chain was found in a study of blood T cell repertoires in COVID-19. Study-wide background: Collection of acute and convalescent COVID-19 samples took place in the United States, Italy and Spain. T cells, B-cell-depleted T cells, or PBMCs supplied cDNA or gDNA.

Authors' data handling: For nucleated cells, counts were estimated from reference gene primer amplification. TCRdb's copy holds only in-frame clones and misses some; the assay was immunoSEQ multiplex PCR. The DNA was the basis for D and trimming; V, J and clone size are from that table. The table records approximately 110,000 clones, 80% to 90% of them present only once. Germline values: CDR1 DFQATT, CDR2 SNEGSKA (reference sequence). This CDR3 is built from 11 residues. V shed 3 bases, J shed 10 bases, and the junction held 4 bases outside the gene matches. The receptor comes from a human donor in a cohort sampled during active COVID-19. This sequence joins TRBV20-1 and TRBJ2-3; TRBD2 agrees at 7 bases. Sequenced input: peripheral blood. The CDR3 sequence: CSARSSGAQYF. CDR3 sequence (DNA): TGCAGTGCTAGGTCCAGCGGGGCGCAGTATTTT.